Listed here is a single T cell receptor beta chain. The CDR3 spans 14 residues. Trimming removed 2 bases at V and 9 bases at J, with 11 bases between. Germline V CDR1 and CDR2: MNHNS, SASEGT. This specimen comes from a study of blood T cell repertoires in COVID-19. Turning to the study itself: The analysed material was cDNA or gDNA that came from T cells, B-cell-depleted T cells, or PBMCs.

The data were produced by immunoSEQ multiplex PCR, yet TCRdb's version contains in-frame clones alone and is incomplete. The sample shows fewer than 250,000 clones, 88% of them seen only once. This chain connects TRBV6-1 to TRBJ1-6; no clear D gene. The source material was peripheral blood. The TCR comes from a man aged 30 to 39 with acute or convalescent COVID-19. The CDR3: CASSEISTGSPLHF. CDR3 DNA: TGTGCCAGCAGTGAAATAAGTACCGGTTCACCCCTCCACTTT.